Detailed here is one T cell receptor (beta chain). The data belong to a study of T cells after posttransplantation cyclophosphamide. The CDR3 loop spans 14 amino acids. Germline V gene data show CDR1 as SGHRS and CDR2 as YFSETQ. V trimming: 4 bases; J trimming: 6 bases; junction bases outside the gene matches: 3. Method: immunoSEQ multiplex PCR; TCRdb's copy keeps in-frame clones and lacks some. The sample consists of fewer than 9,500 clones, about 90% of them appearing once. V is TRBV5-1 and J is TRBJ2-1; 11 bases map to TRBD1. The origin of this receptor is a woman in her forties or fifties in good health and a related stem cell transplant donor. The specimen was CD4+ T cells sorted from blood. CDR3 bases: TGCGCCAGCAGCAAGGGGACAGGGGGCAATGAGCAGTTCTTC. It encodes CASSKGTGGNEQFF. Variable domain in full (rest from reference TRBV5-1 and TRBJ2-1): KAGVTQTPRYLIKTRGQQVTLSCSPISGHRSVSWYQQTPGQGLQFLFEYFSETQRNKGNFPGRFSGRQFSNSRSEMNVSTLELGDSALYLCASSKGTGGNEQFFGPGTRLTVL.